The present T cell receptor beta chain was sequenced within a study of control samples from healthy donors and cancer patients (dated by TCRdb to 2018 to 2021). This clone appeared once. It lacks a known antigen. No qualities accompany the bases; no much larger clone lies one base away. Library creation used the immunoSEQ multiplex PCR assay. TCRdb mirrors the immuneACCESS table, restricted to in-frame sequences. Some clones are absent from its copies; in checked studies, under half trace to an unresolved V gene, and the reason for the others is unknown. This sample gives about 130,000 clones in total; just under 95% of them show up just once. 3.6% of the sample belongs to the ten largest clones. As encoded in the germline V gene (reference sequence), CDR1 is LNHDA while CDR2 is SQIVND. Reading from cysteine to phenylalanine, the CDR3 counts 17 amino acids. The kept DNA is CDR3 alone, 51 bases in frame from the first base. V is pared back by 2 bases and J by 0 bases, with 17 bases lying between the germline termini.

This sequence uses TRBV19 and TRBJ2-7; TRBD2 might be the D gene, on 7 matching bases. The TCR was taken from a young man in good health. Sequencing input: blood. The CDR3 sequence is CASSIRGGGASSYEQYF. The DNA sequence is TGTGCCAGTAGTATAAGAGGGGGGGGCGCCTCCTCCTACGAGCAGTACTTC.